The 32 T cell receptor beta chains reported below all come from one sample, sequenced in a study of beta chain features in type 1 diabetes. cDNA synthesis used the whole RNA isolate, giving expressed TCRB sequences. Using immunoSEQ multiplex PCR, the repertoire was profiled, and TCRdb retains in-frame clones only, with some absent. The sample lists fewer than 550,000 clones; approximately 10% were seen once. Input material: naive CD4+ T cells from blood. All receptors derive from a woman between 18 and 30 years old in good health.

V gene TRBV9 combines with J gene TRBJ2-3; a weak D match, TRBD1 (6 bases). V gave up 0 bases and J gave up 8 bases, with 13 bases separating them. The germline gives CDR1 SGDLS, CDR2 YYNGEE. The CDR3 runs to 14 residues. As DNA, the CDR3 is TGTGCCAGCAGCGTAGACCAGGGGCAGGTTACGCAGTATTTT. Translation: CASSVDQGQVTQYF.

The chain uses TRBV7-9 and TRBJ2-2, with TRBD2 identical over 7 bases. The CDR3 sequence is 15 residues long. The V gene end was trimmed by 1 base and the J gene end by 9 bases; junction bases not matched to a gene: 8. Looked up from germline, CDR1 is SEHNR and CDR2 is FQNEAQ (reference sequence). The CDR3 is CASSLVRGERRELFF. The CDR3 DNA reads TGTGCCAGCAGCTTAGTCCGGGGGGAGCGGCGGGAGCTGTTTTTT. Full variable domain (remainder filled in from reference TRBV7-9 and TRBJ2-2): DTGVSQNPRHKITKRGQNVTFRCDPISEHNRLYWYRQTLGQGPEFLTYFQNEAQLEKSRLLSDRFSAERPKGSFSTLEIQRTEQGDSAMYLCASSLVRGERRELFFGEGSRLTVL.

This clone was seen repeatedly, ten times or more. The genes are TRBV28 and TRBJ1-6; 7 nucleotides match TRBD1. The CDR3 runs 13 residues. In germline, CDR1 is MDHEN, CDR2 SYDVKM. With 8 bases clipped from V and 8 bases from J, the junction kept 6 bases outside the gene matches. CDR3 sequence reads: CASATGRHSPLHF. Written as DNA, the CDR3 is TGTGCCAGCGCGACAGGGAGACATTCACCCCTCCACTTT. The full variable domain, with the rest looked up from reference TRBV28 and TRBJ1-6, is DVKVTQSSRYLVKRTGEKVFLECVQDMDHENMFWYRQDPGLGLRLIYFSYDVKMKEKGDIPEGYSVSREKKERFSLILESASTNQTSMYLCASATGRHSPLHFGNGTRLTVT.

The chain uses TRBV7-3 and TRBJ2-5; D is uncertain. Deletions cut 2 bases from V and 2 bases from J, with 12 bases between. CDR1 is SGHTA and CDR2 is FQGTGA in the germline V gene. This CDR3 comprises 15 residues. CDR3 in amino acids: CASSLANTVQETQYF. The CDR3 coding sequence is TGTGCCAGCAGCTTAGCCAATACGGTTCAAGAGACCCAGTACTTC.

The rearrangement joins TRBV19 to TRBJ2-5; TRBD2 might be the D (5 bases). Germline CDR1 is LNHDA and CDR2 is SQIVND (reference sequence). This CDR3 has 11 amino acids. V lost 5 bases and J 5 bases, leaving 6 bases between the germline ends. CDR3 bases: TGTGCCAGTAGTGAGCGGGAGACCCAGTACTTC. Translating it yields CASSERETQYF. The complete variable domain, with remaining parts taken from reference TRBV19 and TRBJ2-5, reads DGGITQSPKYLFRKEGQNVTLSCEQNLNHDAMYWYRQDPGQGLRLIYYSQIVNDFQKGDIAEGYSVSREKKESFPLTVTSAQKNPTAFYLCASSERETQYFGPGTRLLVL.

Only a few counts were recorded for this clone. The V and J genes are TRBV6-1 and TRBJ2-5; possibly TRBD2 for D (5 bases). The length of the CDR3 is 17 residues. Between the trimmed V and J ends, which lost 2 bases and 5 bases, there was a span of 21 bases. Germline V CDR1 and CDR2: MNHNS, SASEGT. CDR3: CASSERSWGGERETQYF. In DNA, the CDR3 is TGTGCCAGCAGTGAAAGGTCGTGGGGTGGGGAGAGGGAGACCCAGTACTTC.

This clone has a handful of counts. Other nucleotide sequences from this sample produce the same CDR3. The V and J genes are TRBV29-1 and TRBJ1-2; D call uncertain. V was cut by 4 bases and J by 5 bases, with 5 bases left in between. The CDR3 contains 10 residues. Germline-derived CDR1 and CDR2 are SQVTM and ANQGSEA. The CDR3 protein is CSVGQYGYTF. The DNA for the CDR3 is TGCAGCGTTGGCCAATATGGCTACACCTTC.

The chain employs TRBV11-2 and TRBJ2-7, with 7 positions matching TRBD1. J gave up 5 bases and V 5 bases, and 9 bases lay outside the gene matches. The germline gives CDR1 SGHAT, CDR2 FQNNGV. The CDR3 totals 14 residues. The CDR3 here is CASSLTGVRHEQYV. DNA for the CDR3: TGTGCCAGCAGCCTAACAGGGGTGAGGCACGAGCAGTACGTC.

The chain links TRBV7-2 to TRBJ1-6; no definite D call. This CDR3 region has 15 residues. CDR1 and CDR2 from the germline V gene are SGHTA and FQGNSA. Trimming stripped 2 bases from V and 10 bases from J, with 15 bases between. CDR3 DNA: TGTGCCAGCAGCTTACTGAAGCAGGTCGGCTCACCCCTCCACTTT. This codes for CASSLLKQVGSPLHF. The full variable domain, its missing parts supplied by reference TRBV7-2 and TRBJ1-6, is GAGVSQSPSNKVTEKGKDVELRCDPISGHTALYWYRQSLGQGLEFLIYFQGNSAPDKSGLPSDRFSAERTGGSVSTLTIQRTQQEDSAVYLCASSLLKQVGSPLHFGNGTRLTVT.

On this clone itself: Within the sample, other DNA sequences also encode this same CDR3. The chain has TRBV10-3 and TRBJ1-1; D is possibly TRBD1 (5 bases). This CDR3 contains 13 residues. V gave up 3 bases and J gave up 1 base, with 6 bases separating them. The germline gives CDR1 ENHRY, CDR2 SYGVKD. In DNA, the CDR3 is TGTGCCATCAGTGATAGGGGGAACACTGAAGCTTTCTTT. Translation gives CAISDRGNTEAFF.

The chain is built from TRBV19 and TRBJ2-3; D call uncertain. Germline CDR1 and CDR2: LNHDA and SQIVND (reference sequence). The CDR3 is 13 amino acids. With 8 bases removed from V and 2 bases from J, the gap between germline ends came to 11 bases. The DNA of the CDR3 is TGTGCCAGTGGCCCCGGATCCACAGATACGCAGTATTTT. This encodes CASGPGSTDTQYF.

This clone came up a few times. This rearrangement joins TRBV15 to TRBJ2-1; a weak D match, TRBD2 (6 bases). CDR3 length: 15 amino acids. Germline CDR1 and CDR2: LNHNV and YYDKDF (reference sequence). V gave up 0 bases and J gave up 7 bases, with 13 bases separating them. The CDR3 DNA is TGTGCCACCAGCAGAGACGAACGACTAGGGAATGAGCAGTTCTTC. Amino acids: CATSRDERLGNEQFF.

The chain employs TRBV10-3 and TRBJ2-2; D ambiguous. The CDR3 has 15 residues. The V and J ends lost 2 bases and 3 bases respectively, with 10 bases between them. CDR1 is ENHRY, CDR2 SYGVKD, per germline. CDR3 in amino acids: CAISEPTWDTGELFF. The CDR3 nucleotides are TGTGCCATCAGTGAGCCAACGTGGGACACCGGGGAGCTGTTTTTT.

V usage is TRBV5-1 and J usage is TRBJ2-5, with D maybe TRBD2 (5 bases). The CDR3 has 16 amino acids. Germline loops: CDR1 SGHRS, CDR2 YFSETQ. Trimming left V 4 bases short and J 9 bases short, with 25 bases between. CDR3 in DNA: TGCGCCAGCAGCCCACTGGAAAACTTAGCGCGGGCGGCCCAGTACTTC. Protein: CASSPLENLARAAQYF.

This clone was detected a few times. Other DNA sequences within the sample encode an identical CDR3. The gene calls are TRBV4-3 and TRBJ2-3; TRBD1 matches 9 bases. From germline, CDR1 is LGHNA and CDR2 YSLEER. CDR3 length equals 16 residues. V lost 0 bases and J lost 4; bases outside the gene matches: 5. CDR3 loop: CASSQDGQGRADTQYF. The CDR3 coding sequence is TGCGCCAGCAGCCAAGATGGACAGGGGAGGGCAGATACGCAGTATTTT.

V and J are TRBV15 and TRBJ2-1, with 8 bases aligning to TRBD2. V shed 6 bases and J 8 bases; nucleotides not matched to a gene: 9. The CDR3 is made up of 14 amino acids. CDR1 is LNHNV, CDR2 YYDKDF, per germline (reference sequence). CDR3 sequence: CATRPGGPMHEQFF. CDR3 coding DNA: TGTGCCACCAGACCGGGGGGGCCGATGCATGAGCAGTTCTTC. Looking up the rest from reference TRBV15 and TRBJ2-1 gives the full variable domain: DAMVIQNPRYQVTQFGKPVTLSCSQTLNHNVMYWYQQKSSQAPKLLFHYYDKDFNNEADTPDNFQSRRPNTSFCFLDIRSPGLGDTAMYLCATRPGGPMHEQFFGPGTRLTVL.

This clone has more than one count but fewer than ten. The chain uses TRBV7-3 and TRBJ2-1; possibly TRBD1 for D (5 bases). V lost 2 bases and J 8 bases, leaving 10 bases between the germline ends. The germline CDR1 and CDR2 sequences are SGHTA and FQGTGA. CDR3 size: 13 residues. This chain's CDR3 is CASSLGSGYEQFF. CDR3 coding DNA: TGTGCCAGCAGCTTAGGATCAGGGTATGAGCAGTTCTTC.

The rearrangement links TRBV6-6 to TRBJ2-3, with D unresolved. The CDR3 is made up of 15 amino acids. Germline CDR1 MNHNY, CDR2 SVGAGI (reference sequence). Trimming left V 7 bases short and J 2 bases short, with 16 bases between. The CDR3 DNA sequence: TGTGCCAGCAATAATCCACCTGGGCCCACAGATACGCAGTATTTT. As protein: CASNNPPGPTDTQYF.

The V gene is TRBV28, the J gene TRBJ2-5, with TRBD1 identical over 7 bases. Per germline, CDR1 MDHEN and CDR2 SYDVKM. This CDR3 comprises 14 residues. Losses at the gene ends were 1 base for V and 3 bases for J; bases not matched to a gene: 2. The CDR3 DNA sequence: TGTGCCAGCAGTTTATCCGGACAGGAAGAGACCCAGTACTTC. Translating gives CASSLSGQEETQYF.

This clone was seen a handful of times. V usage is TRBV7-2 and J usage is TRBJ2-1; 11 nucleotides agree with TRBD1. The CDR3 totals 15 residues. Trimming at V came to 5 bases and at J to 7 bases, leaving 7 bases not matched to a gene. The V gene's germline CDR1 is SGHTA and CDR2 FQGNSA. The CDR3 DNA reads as TGTGCCAGCAGCCTACGCAGGGACAGGGGGAATGAGCAGTTCTTC. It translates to CASSLRRDRGNEQFF.

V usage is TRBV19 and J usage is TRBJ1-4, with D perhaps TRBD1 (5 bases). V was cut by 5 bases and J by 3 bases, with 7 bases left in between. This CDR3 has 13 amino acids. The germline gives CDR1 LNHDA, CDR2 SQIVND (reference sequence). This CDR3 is CASSLGPNEKLFF. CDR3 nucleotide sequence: TGTGCCAGTAGTTTGGGACCTAATGAAAAACTGTTTTTT.

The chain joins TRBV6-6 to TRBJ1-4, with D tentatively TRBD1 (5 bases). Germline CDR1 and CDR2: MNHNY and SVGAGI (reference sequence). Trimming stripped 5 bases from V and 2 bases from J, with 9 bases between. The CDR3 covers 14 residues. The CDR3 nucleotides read TGTGCCAGCAGTCACGGGGGGACTAATGAAAAACTGTTTTTT. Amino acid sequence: CASSHGGTNEKLFF.

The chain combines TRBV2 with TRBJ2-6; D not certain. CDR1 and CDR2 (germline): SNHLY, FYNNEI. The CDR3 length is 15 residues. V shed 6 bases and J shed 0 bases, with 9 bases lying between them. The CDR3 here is CASRGRSSGANVLTF. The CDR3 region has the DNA TGTGCCAGCAGGGGCAGGAGCTCTGGGGCCAACGTCCTGACTTTC.

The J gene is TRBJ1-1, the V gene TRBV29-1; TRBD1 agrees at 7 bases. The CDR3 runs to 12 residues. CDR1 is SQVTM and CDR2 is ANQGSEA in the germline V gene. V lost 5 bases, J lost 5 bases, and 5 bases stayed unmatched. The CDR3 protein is CSVHSQGTEAFF. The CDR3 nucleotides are TGCAGCGTTCACTCACAGGGGACTGAAGCTTTCTTT.

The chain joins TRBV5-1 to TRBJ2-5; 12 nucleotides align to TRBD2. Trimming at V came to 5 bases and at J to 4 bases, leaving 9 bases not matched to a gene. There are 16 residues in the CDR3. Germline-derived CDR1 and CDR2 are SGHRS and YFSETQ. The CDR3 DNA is TGCGCCAGCAGTTCAGGACTAGCGGGAAGTCTAGAGACCCAGTACTTC. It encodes CASSSGLAGSLETQYF. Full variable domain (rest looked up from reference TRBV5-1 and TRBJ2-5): KAGVTQTPRYLIKTRGQQVTLSCSPISGHRSVSWYQQTPGQGLQFLFEYFSETQRNKGNFPGRFSGRQFSNSRSEMNVSTLELGDSALYLCASSSGLAGSLETQYFGPGTRLLVL.

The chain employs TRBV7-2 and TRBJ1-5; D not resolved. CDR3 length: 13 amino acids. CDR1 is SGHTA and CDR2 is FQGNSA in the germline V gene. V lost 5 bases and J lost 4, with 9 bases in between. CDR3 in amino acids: CASSPGTNQPQHF. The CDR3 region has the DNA TGTGCCAGCAGCCCCGGCACAAATCAGCCCCAGCATTTT.

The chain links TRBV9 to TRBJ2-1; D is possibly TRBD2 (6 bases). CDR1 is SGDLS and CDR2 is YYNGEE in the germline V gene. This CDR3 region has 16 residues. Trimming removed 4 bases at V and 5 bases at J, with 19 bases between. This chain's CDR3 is CASSPTGESLNNEQFF. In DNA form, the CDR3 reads TGTGCCAGCAGCCCTACGGGAGAGTCCCTAAACAATGAGCAGTTCTTC.

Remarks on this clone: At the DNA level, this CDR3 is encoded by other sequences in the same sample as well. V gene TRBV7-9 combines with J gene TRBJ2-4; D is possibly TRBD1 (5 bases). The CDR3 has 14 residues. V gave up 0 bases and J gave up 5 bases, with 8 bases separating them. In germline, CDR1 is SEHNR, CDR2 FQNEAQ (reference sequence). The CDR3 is CASSLASGQNIQYF. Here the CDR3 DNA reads TGTGCCAGCAGCTTAGCTTCAGGGCAAAACATTCAGTACTTC.

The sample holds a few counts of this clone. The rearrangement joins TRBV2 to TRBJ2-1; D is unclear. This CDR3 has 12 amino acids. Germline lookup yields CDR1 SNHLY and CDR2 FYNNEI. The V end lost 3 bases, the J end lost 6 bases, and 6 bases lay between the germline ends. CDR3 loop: CASSDWGNEQFF. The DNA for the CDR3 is TGTGCCAGCAGTGATTGGGGCAATGAGCAGTTCTTC.

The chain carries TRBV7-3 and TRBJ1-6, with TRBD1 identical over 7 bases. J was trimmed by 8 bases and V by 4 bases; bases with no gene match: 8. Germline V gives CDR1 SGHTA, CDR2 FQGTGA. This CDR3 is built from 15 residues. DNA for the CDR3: TGTGCCAGCAGCTCCAAACAGGGGAAACATTCACCCCTCCACTTT. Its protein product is CASSSKQGKHSPLHF.

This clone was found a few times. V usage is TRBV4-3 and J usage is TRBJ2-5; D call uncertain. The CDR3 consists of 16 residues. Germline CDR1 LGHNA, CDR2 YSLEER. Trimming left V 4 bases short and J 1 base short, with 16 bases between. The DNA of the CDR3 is TGCGCCAGCAGCCCCCCGAAACGGCAAGCCCAAGAGACCCAGTACTTC. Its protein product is CASSPPKRQAQETQYF.

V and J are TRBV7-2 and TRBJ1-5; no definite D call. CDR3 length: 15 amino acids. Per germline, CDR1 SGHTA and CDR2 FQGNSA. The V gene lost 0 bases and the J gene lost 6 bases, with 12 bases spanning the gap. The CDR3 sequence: CASSLAVWGGQPQHF. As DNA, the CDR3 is TGTGCCAGCAGCTTAGCTGTTTGGGGTGGTCAGCCCCAGCATTTT.